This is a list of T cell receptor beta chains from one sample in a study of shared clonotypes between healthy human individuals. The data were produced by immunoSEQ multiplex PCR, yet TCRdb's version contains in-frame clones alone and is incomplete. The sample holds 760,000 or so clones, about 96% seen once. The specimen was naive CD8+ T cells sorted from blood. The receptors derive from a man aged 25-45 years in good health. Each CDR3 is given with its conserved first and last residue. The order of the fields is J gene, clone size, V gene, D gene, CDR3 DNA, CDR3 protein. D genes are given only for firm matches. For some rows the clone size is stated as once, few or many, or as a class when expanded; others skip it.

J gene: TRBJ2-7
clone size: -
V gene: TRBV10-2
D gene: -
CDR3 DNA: TGCGCCAGCAGGGACCCCCTGATGTCTGGGCACTACGAGCAGTACTTC
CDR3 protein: CASRDPLMSGHYEQYF

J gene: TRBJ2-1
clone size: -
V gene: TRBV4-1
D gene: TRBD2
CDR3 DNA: TGCGCCAGCAGCCACCCGACTAGCGGATATGACAATGAGCAGTTCTTC
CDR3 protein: CASSHPTSGYDNEQFF

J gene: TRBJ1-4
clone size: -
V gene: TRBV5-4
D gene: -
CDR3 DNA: TGTGCCAGCAGCACCAACGGACCCCGGGGAGGTGAAAAACTGTTTTTT
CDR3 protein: CASSTNGPRGGEKLFF

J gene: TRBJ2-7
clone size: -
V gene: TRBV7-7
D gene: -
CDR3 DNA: TGTGCCAGCAGCACTCCGCCCTTCTACGAGCAGTACTTC
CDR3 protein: CASSTPPFYEQYF

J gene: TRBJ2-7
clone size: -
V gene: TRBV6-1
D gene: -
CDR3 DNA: TGTGCCGTCTTGGGGACTTCTTCCTACGAGCAGTACTTC
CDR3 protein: CAVLGTSSYEQYF

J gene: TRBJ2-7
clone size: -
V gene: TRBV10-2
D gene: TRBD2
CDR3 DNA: TGCGCCAGCAGTTTCTTATTCCCCTCGAGGCGTAGCGGGAGTATTTCGGAGGAGCAGTACTTC
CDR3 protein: CASSFLFPSRRSGSISEEQYF

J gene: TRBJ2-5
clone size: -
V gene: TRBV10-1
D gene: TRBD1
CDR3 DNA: TGCGCCAGCAGCGATAACAGGGGGAGTGAGACCCAGTACTTC
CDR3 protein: CASSDNRGSETQYF

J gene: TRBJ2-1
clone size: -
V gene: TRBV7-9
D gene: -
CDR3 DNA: TGTGCCAGCTGGATAGGGTTCGGGAGCACCTACAATGAGCAGTTCTTC
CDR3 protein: CASWIGFGSTYNEQFF

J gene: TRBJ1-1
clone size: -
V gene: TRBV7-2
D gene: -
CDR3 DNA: TGTGCCAGCAGCGAGTGGGGGGCCGCGAACACTGAAGCTTTCTTT
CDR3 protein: CASSEWGAANTEAFF

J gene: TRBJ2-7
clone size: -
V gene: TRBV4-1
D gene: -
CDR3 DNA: TGCGCCAGCAGCCAAGAGGGGGGCCGGGAACCCTCCTACGAGCAGTACTTC
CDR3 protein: CASSQEGGREPSYEQYF

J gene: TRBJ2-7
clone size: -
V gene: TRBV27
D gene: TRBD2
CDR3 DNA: TGTGCCAGCAGTTTATCCACTAGCGGCTACGAGCAGTACTTC
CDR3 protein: CASSLSTSGYEQYF

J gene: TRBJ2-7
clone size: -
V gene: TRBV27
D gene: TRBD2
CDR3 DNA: TGTGCCAGCAGTCCTTATGGGACTAGCGCGTCCTACGAGCAGTACTTC
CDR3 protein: CASSPYGTSASYEQYF

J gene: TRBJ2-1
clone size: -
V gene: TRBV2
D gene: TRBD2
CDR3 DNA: TGTGCCAGCAGTGAATCTGTTGGGACTAGTATCAATGAGCAGTTCTTC
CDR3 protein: CASSESVGTSINEQFF

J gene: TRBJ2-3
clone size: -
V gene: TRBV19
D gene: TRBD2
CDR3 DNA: TGTGCCAGTAGCCCGGGACTAGCTTATAGAACTAGCACAGATACGCAGTATTTT
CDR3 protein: CASSPGLAYRTSTDTQYF

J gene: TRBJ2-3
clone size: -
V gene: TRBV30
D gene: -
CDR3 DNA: TGTGCCTGGAGCGCCAGCGGGAGCACAGATACGCAGTATTTT
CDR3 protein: CAWSASGSTDTQYF

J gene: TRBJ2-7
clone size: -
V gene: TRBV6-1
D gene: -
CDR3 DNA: TGTGCCAGCAGTTTAAGGGAGGAGCAGTACTTC
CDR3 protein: CASSLREEQYF

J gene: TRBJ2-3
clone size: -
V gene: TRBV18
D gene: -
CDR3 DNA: TGTGCCAGCTCACCTAGGGACTTCGCGGATACGCAGTATTTT
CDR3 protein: CASSPRDFADTQYF

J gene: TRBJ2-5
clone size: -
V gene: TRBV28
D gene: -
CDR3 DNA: TGTGCCAGCATTGGCCCCTCCCAAGAGACCCAGTACTTC
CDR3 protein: CASIGPSQETQYF

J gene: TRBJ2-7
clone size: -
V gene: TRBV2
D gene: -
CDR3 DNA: TGTGCCAGCCAGCCCAGTAGAGGCTACGAGCAGTACTTC
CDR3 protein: CASQPSRGYEQYF

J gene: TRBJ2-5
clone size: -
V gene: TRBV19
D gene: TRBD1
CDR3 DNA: TGTGCCAGTAGTATAGTCGCGGGACAGGGAGAGACCCAGTACTTC
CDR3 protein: CASSIVAGQGETQYF

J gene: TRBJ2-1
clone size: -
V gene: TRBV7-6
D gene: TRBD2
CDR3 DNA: TGTGCCAGCACCGGGACTAGCGGGAGGGTACCCCACAATGAGCAGTTCTTC
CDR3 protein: CASTGTSGRVPHNEQFF

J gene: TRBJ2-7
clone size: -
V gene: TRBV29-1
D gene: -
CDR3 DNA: TGCAGCGTGGTTGACTTGAGGTCCTACGAGCAGTACTTC
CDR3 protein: CSVVDLRSYEQYF

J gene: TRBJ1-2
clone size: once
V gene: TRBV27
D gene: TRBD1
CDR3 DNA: TGTGCCAGCAGTTCCGGGACAGGGTTCGACTATGGCTACACCTTC
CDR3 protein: CASSSGTGFDYGYTF

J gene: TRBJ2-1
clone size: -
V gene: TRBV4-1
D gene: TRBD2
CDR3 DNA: TGCGCCAGCAGCCTTGGCGGGGGTTTCAATGAGCAGTTCTTC
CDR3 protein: CASSLGGGFNEQFF

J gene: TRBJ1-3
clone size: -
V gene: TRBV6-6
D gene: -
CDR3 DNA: TGTGCCACCCATGCAGGACGATTTGGAAACACCATATATTTT
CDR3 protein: CATHAGRFGNTIYF

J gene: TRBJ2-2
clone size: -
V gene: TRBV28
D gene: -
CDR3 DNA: TGTGCCAGCAGTTTGAGGAACACCGGGGAGCTGTTTTTT
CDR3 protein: CASSLRNTGELFF

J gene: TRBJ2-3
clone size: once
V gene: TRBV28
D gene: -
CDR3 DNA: TGTGCCAGCAGCGGGACACCAAGCACAGATACGCAGTATTTT
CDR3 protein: CASSGTPSTDTQYF

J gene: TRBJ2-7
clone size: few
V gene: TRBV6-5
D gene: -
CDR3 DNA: TGTGCCAGCCGGGACATCTCCTACGAGCAGTACTTC
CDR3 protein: CASRDISYEQYF

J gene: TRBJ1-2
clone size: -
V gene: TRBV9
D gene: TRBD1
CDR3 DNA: TGTGCCAGCAGCGTCACGAGAAGCTTTACAGGGGTAGATGGCTACACCTTC
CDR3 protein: CASSVTRSFTGVDGYTF

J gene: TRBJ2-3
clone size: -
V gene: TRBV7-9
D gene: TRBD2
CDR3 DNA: TGTGCCAGCAGCACTACACTAGCGGGGTCCGGATATACGCAGTATTTT
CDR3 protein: CASSTTLAGSGYTQYF

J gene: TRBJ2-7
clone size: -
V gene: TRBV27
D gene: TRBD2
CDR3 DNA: TGTGCCAGCAGCAGCTGGGGGGGATACGAGCAGTACTTC
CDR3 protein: CASSSWGGYEQYF

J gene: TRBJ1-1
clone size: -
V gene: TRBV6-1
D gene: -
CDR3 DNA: TGTGCCAGCAGTGAGCTCAGGGGAGGTGGCACTGAAGCTTTCTTT
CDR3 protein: CASSELRGGGTEAFF

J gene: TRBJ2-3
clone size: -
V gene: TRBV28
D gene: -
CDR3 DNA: TGTGCCAGCAGTTTGGACAGTAGCACAGATACGCAGTATTTT
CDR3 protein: CASSLDSSTDTQYF

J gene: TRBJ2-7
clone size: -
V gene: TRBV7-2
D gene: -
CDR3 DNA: TGTGCCAGCAGCTTCTCCCGGAGGGGGAGCTTCGCCTACGAGCAGTACTTC
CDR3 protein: CASSFSRRGSFAYEQYF

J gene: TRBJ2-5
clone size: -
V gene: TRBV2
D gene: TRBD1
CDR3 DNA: TGTGCCAGCATATTAAAGACAGGGGGGCGAGTGTCGGAGACCCAGTACTTC
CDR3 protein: CASILKTGGRVSETQYF

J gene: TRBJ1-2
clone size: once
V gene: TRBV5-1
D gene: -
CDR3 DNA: TGCGCCAGCAGCAAGAGGTCTCCTCTCACCTCCAGTTCCTATGGCTACACCTTC
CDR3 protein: CASSKRSPLTSSSYGYTF

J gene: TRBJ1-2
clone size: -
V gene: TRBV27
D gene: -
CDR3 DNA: TGTGCCAGCAGTTTAGGCCGCAGCTATAGCTACACCTTC
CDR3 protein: CASSLGRSYSYTF

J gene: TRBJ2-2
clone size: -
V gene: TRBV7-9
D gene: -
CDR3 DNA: TGTGCCAGCAGCTTAGTAGACACCGGGGAGCTGTTTTTT
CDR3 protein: CASSLVDTGELFF

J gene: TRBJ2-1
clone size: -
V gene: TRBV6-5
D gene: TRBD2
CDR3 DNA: TGTGCCAGCAGTTACTCATGGACTAGCGGATCCAATGAGCAGTTCTTC
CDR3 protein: CASSYSWTSGSNEQFF

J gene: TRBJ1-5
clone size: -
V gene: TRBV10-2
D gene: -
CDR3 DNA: TGCGCCAGCACTGGGTCAGCTTATCAGCCCCAGCATTTT
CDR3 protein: CASTGSAYQPQHF

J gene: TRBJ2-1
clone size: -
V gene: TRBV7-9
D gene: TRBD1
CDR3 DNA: TGTGCCAGCAGCTCCCCAGGACAGGTGGGTGAGCAGTTCTTC
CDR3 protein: CASSSPGQVGEQFF

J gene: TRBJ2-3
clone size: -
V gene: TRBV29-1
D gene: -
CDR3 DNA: TGCAGCGTTGCGGCGGTCGGCGGCCGCACAGATACGCAGTATTTT
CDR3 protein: CSVAAVGGRTDTQYF

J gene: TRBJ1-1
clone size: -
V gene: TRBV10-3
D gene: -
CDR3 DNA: TGTGCCATCAGTGAGTCTTGGGCTTCGAGGGAGGGGGTGAACACTGAAGCTTTCTTT
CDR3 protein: CAISESWASREGVNTEAFF

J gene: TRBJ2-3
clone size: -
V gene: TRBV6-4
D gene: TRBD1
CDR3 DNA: TGTGCCAGCAGTGAAGGGGACAGGCTAGATACGCAGTATTTT
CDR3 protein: CASSEGDRLDTQYF

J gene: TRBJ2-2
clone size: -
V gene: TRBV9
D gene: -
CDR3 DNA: TGTGCCAGCAGTGATTTAACCGGGGAGCTGTTTTTT
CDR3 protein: CASSDLTGELFF

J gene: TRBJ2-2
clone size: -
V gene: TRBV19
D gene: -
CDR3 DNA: TGTGCCAGTAGGGGGGAGTTGAAGACCGGGGAGCTGTTTTTT
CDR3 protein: CASRGELKTGELFF

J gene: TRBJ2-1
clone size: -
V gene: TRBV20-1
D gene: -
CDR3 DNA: TGCAGTGCTAGGGCTTGGGATGAGCAGTTCTTC
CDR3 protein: CSARAWDEQFF

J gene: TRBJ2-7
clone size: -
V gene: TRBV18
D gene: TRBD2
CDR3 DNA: TGTGCCAGCTCACCAGCCGGGACTAGCGGATACGAGCAGTACTTC
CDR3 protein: CASSPAGTSGYEQYF